Listed below are T cell receptor beta chains from one sample, sequenced in a study of cytomegalovirus exposure and HLA in healthy donors. Generated by immunoSEQ multiplex PCR, the TCRdb table keeps only in-frame clones and is missing some. The table lists approximately 80,000 clones, with 1% to 1.4% in the top ten. Sequenced sample: PBMCs. These receptors came from a woman in her twenties or thirties in good health and CMV-seronegative. Both conserved end residues are trimmed from each CDR3. The D gene is left open where the match is weak.

D	V	J	CDR3
TRBD1	TRBV18	TRBJ2-3	ASSPLSRTGGADTQY
TRBD1	TRBV5-1	TRBJ2-5	ASSARDRLQETQY
TRBD1	TRBV30	TRBJ1-1	AWSVAGGFDTEAF
TRBD2	TRBV30	TRBJ2-7	AWSVLGGRGAYEQY
NA	TRBV6-1	TRBJ1-3	ASSESLTSGNTIY
TRBD1	TRBV6-1	TRBJ1-2	ASSAGTGGMDYGYT
TRBD1	TRBV5-1	TRBJ1-1	ASSTDRVDTEAF
TRBD2	TRBV5-1	TRBJ2-2	ASSSGLAAGELF
TRBD1	TRBV19	TRBJ1-1	ASTTGTGRTEAF
NA	TRBV6-5	TRBJ1-1	ATTSYSEAF